Reported below is one TCR beta chain. Its antigen target is currently unknown. No quality values exist for individual bases; no much larger clone is one base distant. Receptor libraries were prepared by the immunoSEQ multiplex PCR assay. The hsTCRB Kit was used according to the manufacturer's protocol to amplify rearranged TCR beta chain sequences. TCRB libraries were sequenced on an Illumina MiSeq. As for the authors' bioinformatics: Demultiplexing, trimming and gene mapping were performed with the kit vendor's proprietary platform. This is the immuneACCESS table as TCRdb keeps it, with only in-frame sequences that have V and J called. A part of the clones is gone; compared with another copy, unresolved V genes explain less than half, and the rest is unexplained. V and J calls and clone size follow that table, whereas D and trimming were derived from the DNA. A total of around 100,000 clones appear in this sample, about nine tenths of them only once. The top ten hold roughly 0.57% of the sample.

The sample's time point label, decoded: week 11, during vaccination. Each vaccine dose, consisting of 300 ug of a 20-mer mutant IDH1 peptide in Montanide, was administered subcutaneously with topical imiquimod. The donors had newly diagnosed IDH1-mutant astrocytomas of WHO grade 3 or 4 that showed loss of nuclear ATRX. The samples were drawn from NOA16, a multicentre, single-arm, open-label phase I trial in Germany that tested a mutant IDH1 peptide vaccine in humans for the first time. The DNeasy Blood and Tissue Kit was used to extract genomic DNA from EDTA blood for TCRB sequencing. This sample stems from a study of a mutant IDH1 vaccine in newly diagnosed glioma (dated by TCRdb to the early 2020s). About the full investigation: Patients were given eight vaccinations, in weeks 1, 3, 5, 7, 11, 15, 19 and 23, which matched visits V03 through V10. Prior to enrollment, standard therapy consisting of radiotherapy alone, temozolomide alone, or radiochemotherapy with temozolomide had been administered to patients, with the combination being received by most patients. Vaccination started 4-6 weeks after radiotherapy alone, or was given together with temozolomide cycles in the groups whose treatment included chemotherapy. Peripheral blood was collected at six visits: V03 (baseline), V05, V07, V10, V12 and V13. Longitudinal TCRB deep sequencing was performed for about 25 treated patients wherever samples were available for exploratory analyses. Of the 30 to 35 patients who were treated, around 62% were male and about 40% were female, and the mean age was around 40 years.

Study-wide findings and limitations: PBMC samples for TCRB deep sequencing were selected based on availability. According to the authors, sample limitations meant that analyses of patient blood samples could not be reproduced. Pseudoprogression appeared unrelated to alterations in the top peripheral T cell clonotypes detected by TCRB sequencing. Immune responses induced by the vaccine were seen in 90% to 95% of patients across multiple MHC alleles.

V sheds 0 bases and J sheds 2 bases, leaving 5 bases between their ends. Sequences SGHRS (CDR1) and YFSETQ (CDR2) are obtained from the germline V gene. The CDR3 goes from the cysteine to the phenylalanine over 13 residues. The sequence is cut down to CDR3 DNA, 39 bases in frame from base 1. This chain joins TRBV5-1 to TRBJ1-1; the D gene cannot be resolved reliably. The sequenced sample was PBMCs, obtained from a glioma patient whose treatment included an IDH1 peptide vaccine. The clonotype originates from a woman in her forties or fifties with glioma. In nucleotide form, the sequence is TGCGCCAGCAGCTTGGGGGATAACACTGAAGCTTTCTTT. Translated, it reads CASSLGDNTEAFF.